The 21 T cell receptor beta chains given below trace back to one sample, sequenced in a study of T cells in women clearing cervical HPV infection. Generated by immunoSEQ multiplex PCR, the TCRdb table keeps only in-frame clones and is missing some. The table counts around 17,000 clones; over 9.5% lies in the top ten. The specimen sequenced was blood buffy coat. The receptor set was obtained from a woman between 18 and 70 years old with a cervical HPV16 infection that either progressed to CIN3+ or cleared (not recorded which).

With respect to this clone: The sequence runs out 3 residues before the end of the CDR3; the remainder is reconstructed from the germline J gene. This chain connects TRBV7-7 to TRBJ2-3, with a weak D call TRBD2 (6 bases). The CDR3 extends over 16 amino acids. Trimming stripped 5 bases from V and 0 bases from J, with 15 bases between. Looked up from germline, CDR1 is SSHAT and CDR2 is FNYEAQ (reference sequence). The CDR3 bases that were read are TGTGCCAGCAGCGTAGGGGCAGGGAGGAGCACAGATACG. Translating it yields CASSVGAGRSTDT. The CDR3 reads in full as CASSVGAGRSTDTQYF.

In the case of this clone: The CDR3 end lies 3 residues beyond the end of the read and is filled in from the germline J gene. This chain joins TRBV7-3 and TRBJ2-2; a weak D match, TRBD1 (6 bases). This CDR3 comprises 16 residues. Looked up from germline, CDR1 is SGHTA and CDR2 is FQGTGA. Partial CDR3 DNA: TGTGCCAGCAGCTTGCAGGGGCCTTCGTATAATTCACCG. Amino acids: CASSLQGPSYNSP. The full CDR3 protein reads CASSLQGPSYNSPLFF.

Concerning this clone: The CDR3 end falls 3 residues outside the read, so it is completed with the germline J gene. The rearrangement joins TRBV13 to TRBJ1-1; the D is unclear. Germline assignment: CDR1 PRHDT and CDR2 FYEKMQ (reference sequence). Trimming took off 5 bases at V and 0 bases at J, with 10 bases between the two ends. This CDR3 spans 14 amino acids. This chain's CDR3 is CASSTPDMNTEAFF. The sequenced part of the CDR3 DNA is TGTGCCAGCAGCACTCCTGATATGAACACTGAA.

Of note for this clone: The read ends 3 residues before the CDR3 terminus; that terminus is restored from the germline J gene. The V call is TRBV20-1, the J call TRBJ1-2; unclear D gene. CDR1 DFQATT and CDR2 SNEGSKA come from the germline V gene (reference sequence). V was cut by 1 base and J by 5 bases, with 11 bases left in between. There are 13 residues in the CDR3. The chain's CDR3 is CSARASPRYGYTF. The covered CDR3 bases are TGCAGTGCTAGAGCCTCGCCCCGGTATGGC.

Regarding this clone: The CDR3 end is not reached by the read, which stops 3 residues before it; the germline J gene fills it in. The rearrangement uses TRBV19 and TRBJ1-2; TRBD1 agrees at 8 bases. V was pared by 4 bases and J by 7 bases, with 5 bases of the junction left unmatched. The CDR3 runs 13 residues. Germline V gene data show CDR1 as LNHDA and CDR2 as SQIVND (reference sequence). CDR3 sequence reads: CASSTNGQGGYTF. The sequenced part of the CDR3 DNA is TGTGCCAGTAGTACGAACGGACAGGGTGGC.

Points on this clone: The read stops 3 residues short of the end of the CDR3; the missing end is completed from the germline J gene. The chain couples TRBV7-9 to TRBJ2-2, with no clear D. Germline V lookup: CDR1 SEHNR, CDR2 FQNEAQ (reference sequence). CDR3 length: 14 amino acids. The CDR3 sequence: CASSSAENNSPLFF. The sequenced CDR3 bases are TGTGCCAGCAGCTCTGCGGAGAATAATTCACCG. Looking up the rest from reference TRBV7-9 and TRBJ2-2 gives the full variable domain: DTGVSQNPRHKITKRGQNVTFRCDPISEHNRLYWYRQTLGQGPEFLTYFQNEAQLEKSRLLSDRFSAERPKGSFSTLEIQRTEQGDSAMYLCASSSAENNSPLFFGEGSRLTVL.

With respect to this clone: With the read ending 3 residues before the CDR3 end, the germline J gene is used to fill in that end. This rearrangement joins TRBV5-1 to TRBJ2-7; 11 nucleotides line up with TRBD2. Germline CDR1 and CDR2: SGHRS and YFSETQ. V was pared by 4 bases and J by 3 bases, with 3 bases of the junction left unmatched. The CDR3 runs to 14 residues. CDR3: CASSPTSGSYEQYF. The part of the CDR3 DNA that was read is TGCGCCAGCAGCCCTACTAGCGGGAGCTACGAG.

On this clone itself: The read ends 3 residues early relative to the CDR3; the germline J gene fills the gap. The rearrangement links TRBV7-2 to TRBJ2-3; 9 bases fit TRBD1. Per the germline V gene, CDR1 is SGHTA and CDR2 is FQGNSA. The CDR3 is made up of 15 amino acids. Here the CDR3 reads CASSPGTGRQETQYF. Partial CDR3 DNA: TGTGCCAGCAGCCCCGGGACAGGGAGACAAGAGACG.

A note on this clone: The missing CDR3 end, 3 residues past where the read stops, is filled in from the germline J gene. The V call is TRBV6-2 or TRBV6-3, the J call TRBJ1-5, with TRBD1 matching over 10 bases. V shed 5 bases and J 7 bases; nucleotides not matched to a gene: 5. This CDR3 is 14 amino acids long. Germline assignment: CDR1 MNHEY and CDR2 SVGEGT. CDR3 bases read: TGTGCCAGCAGTACGACAGGGGGCGGCCAGCCC. Amino acids: CASSTTGGGQP. The complete CDR3 protein is CASSTTGGGQPQHF.

Comment on this clone: The CDR3 end is not reached by the read, which stops 3 residues before it; the germline J gene fills it in. The chain couples TRBV29-1 to TRBJ2-7; 7 bases agree with TRBD1. With V trimmed by 5 bases and J by 6 bases, 4 bases remained unmatched. The CDR3 runs 11 residues. Germline V lookup: CDR1 SQVTM, CDR2 ANQGSEA. Incomplete CDR3 DNA: TGCAGCGTTTCAACAGGGGCCGAG. Protein: CSVSTGAE. In full, the CDR3 is CSVSTGAEQYF.

The CDR3 loop reads CASRRRGVYTGELFF. CDR3 bases read: TGTGCCAGCAGACGCAGGGGGGTCTACACCGGGGAG. The J gene is TRBJ2-2, the V gene TRBV7-8, with D possibly being TRBD1 (7 bases). The read is 3 residues too short to cover the CDR3 end, so that end is filled in from the germline J gene. V was pared by 6 bases and J by 3 bases, with 14 bases between. The CDR3 extends over 15 amino acids. Germline V CDR1 and CDR2: SGHVS, FQNEAQ.

The sequenced part of the CDR3 DNA is TGTGCCAGTATTCGTGGAAACACC. Amino acid sequence: CASIRGNT. The full CDR3 is CASIRGNTIYF. J is TRBJ1-3 and V is TRBV19; D remains ambiguous. The missing CDR3 end, 3 residues past where the read stops, is filled in from the germline J gene. The CDR3 spans 11 residues. V was shortened by 7 bases and J by 3 bases, with 4 bases between the two germline ends. Per the germline V gene, CDR1 is LNHDA and CDR2 is SQIVND (reference sequence).

Notes on this clone: The read gets to within 3 residues of the CDR3 end, and the germline J gene fills in the rest. The V gene is TRBV23-1, the J gene TRBJ1-4; 7 bases align to TRBD1. TRBV23-1 is classed as an ORF, of uncertain function. V lost 8 bases, J lost 8 bases, and 5 bases stayed unmatched. The CDR3 consists of 12 residues. The covered CDR3 bases are TGCGCCAGCGGGGGACAGACGGAAAAA. As protein: CASGGQTEK. The entire CDR3 is CASGGQTEKLFF.

Note on this clone: The read terminates 3 residues before the CDR3 end, so the remaining end is supplied by the germline J gene. The rearrangement links TRBV19 to TRBJ2-4; TRBD1 might be the D (6 bases). The CDR3 loop spans 12 amino acids. The V gene's germline CDR1 is LNHDA and CDR2 SQIVND (reference sequence). The sequenced CDR3 bases are TGTGCCAGTAATCAGGGGCCGGGTGGT. Translated: CASNQGPGG. Given in full, the CDR3 is CASNQGPGGQYF.

On this clone itself: The CDR3 end is not reached by the read, which stops 3 residues before it; the germline J gene fills it in. The V and J genes are TRBV7-7 and TRBJ2-3; the match to TRBD1 covers 9 bases. With 3 bases clipped from V and 2 bases from J, the junction kept 3 bases outside the gene matches. The CDR3 contains 15 residues. Germline CDR1 SSHAT, CDR2 FNYEAQ (reference sequence). The CDR3 loop reads CASSLGTGNTDTQYF. Partial CDR3 DNA: TGTGCCAGCAGCTTGGGGACAGGGAACACAGATACG.

On this clone: The missing CDR3 end, 3 residues past where the read stops, is filled in from the germline J gene. The rearrangement links TRBV7-9 to TRBJ1-1; maybe TRBD1 (6 bases). The ends were cut back, 5 bases at V and 4 bases at J, with 17 bases in the middle. The CDR3 consists of 15 residues. Germline CDR1 SEHNR, CDR2 FQNEAQ (reference sequence). CDR3 DNA, as far as it was read: TGTGCCAGCAGCACTAATGACAGGAGGTCCACTGAA. Translation: CASSTNDRRSTE. The entire CDR3 sequence reads CASSTNDRRSTEAFF. Full variable domain (remainder filled in from reference TRBV7-9 and TRBJ1-1): DTGVSQNPRHKITKRGQNVTFRCDPISEHNRLYWYRQTLGQGPEFLTYFQNEAQLEKSRLLSDRFSAERPKGSFSTLEIQRTEQGDSAMYLCASSTNDRRSTEAFFGQGTRLTVV.

On this clone: The observed sequence ends 3 residues before the CDR3 terminus, with the missing tail filled in from the germline J gene. The chain combines TRBV7-2 with TRBJ1-2; the D is unclear. CDR1 is SGHTA, CDR2 FQGNSA, per germline. This CDR3 is built from 11 residues. This CDR3 reads CASSSYYDYTF. Partial CDR3 DNA: TGTGCCAGCAGCTCATACTACGAC.

Points on this clone: The CDR3 end lies 3 residues beyond the end of the read and is filled in from the germline J gene. The rearrangement joins TRBV2 to TRBJ1-5; no clear D gene. The germline gives CDR1 SNHLY, CDR2 FYNNEI. Trimming removed 7 bases at V and 0 bases at J, with 7 bases between. The length of the CDR3 is 13 residues. The sequenced part of the CDR3 DNA is TGTGCCAGCATGTCGTTTAGCAATCAGCCC. Its translation: CASMSFSNQP. The CDR3, in full, reads CASMSFSNQPQHF.

Remarks on this clone: The read terminates 3 residues ahead of where the CDR3 ends, so the germline J gene completes it. The chain combines TRBV18 with TRBJ2-1, with D possibly matching TRBD1 (6 bases). CDR3 length: 15 residues. V gave up 5 bases and J gave up 0 bases, with 11 bases separating them. Germline lookup yields CDR1 KGHSH and CDR2 LQKENI. The CDR3 DNA, read in part, is TGTGCCAGCTCATCAGGGGATAGCTCCTACAATGAG. It yields the protein CASSSGDSSYNE. The whole CDR3 sequence reads CASSSGDSSYNEQFF.

Notes on this clone: The CDR3 goes on 3 residues after the read ends, and that part is filled in from the germline J gene. The chain is built from TRBV27 and TRBJ1-1, with D perhaps TRBD1 (6 bases). This CDR3 has 17 residues. The germline CDR1 and CDR2 sequences are MNHEY and SMNVEV (reference sequence). The V end was cut by 6 bases, the J end by 0 bases, with 20 bases between. CDR3 sequence reads: CASRTLFGGALNTEAFF. The sequenced part of the CDR3 DNA is TGTGCCAGCAGGACACTTTTCGGGGGGGCTTTGAACACTGAA.

Comment on this clone: The read gets to within 3 residues of the CDR3 end, and the germline J gene fills in the rest. The chain combines TRBV19 with TRBJ1-2; D unclear. V gave up 5 bases and J gave up 0 bases, with 7 bases separating them. The germline V gene encodes CDR1 LNHDA and CDR2 SQIVND (reference sequence). The CDR3 runs to 13 residues. The DNA read from the CDR3 is TGTGCCAGTAGTTCCCTTTCTAACTATGGC. Residues: CASSSLSNYG. The entire CDR3 protein reads CASSSLSNYGYTF.